The following is a T cell receptor beta chain sequence with its context. The data stem from a study of blood T cell repertoires in COVID-19. Measured with immunoSEQ multiplex PCR; TCRdb has only the in-frame clones, and not every one. The sample contains 120,000 or so clones, 70% to 90% of which appear only once. The CDR3 sequence is 15 residues long. Trimming removed 6 bases from V and 3 bases from J; junction bases left unmatched: 11. Germline loops: CDR1 MGHDK, CDR2 SYGVNS. The rearrangement uses TRBV25-1 and TRBJ2-7; 7 bases agree with TRBD1. The sequenced sample consisted of peripheral blood. The receptor comes from a human donor in a cohort sampled during active COVID-19. CDR3 loop: CASRATGTENYEQYF. The CDR3 DNA follows: TGTGCCAGCAGAGCCACCGGGACAGAAAACTACGAGCAGTACTTC.